This T cell receptor beta chain was sequenced for a study of T-cell reconstitution after alpha-beta-depleted transplantation in children. Points from the study as a whole: At one year after transplant, newly produced T cells mostly accounted for T-cell counts and diversity.

Unique molecular identifiers were used to barcode this TCRbeta library. MiXCR, run by TCRdb on the PCR reads, gives a single entry per CDR3 protein. Of 700,000 or so distinct CDR3 sequences listed, roughly 13% were seen once; the top ten hold around 0.8%. Details on this clonotype: Its antigen is currently unknown.

The CDR3 is made up of 13 amino acids. Germline CDR1 GTSNPN, CDR2 SVGIG (reference sequence). With V trimmed by 4 bases and J by 7 bases, 7 bases remained unmatched. This sequence originates from a girl aged 2-9 years with congenital amegakaryocytic thrombocytopenia, due to receive a stem cell transplant. The chain recombines TRBV30 with TRBJ2-1; 7 nucleotides match TRBD1. Sequences were derived from PBMCs, sampled before TCRalphabeta/CD19-depleted stem cell transplant. This CDR3 reads CAWIPTGWNEQFF. CDR3 in DNA: TGTGCCTGGATTCCGACAGGGTGGAATGAGCAGTTCTTC.